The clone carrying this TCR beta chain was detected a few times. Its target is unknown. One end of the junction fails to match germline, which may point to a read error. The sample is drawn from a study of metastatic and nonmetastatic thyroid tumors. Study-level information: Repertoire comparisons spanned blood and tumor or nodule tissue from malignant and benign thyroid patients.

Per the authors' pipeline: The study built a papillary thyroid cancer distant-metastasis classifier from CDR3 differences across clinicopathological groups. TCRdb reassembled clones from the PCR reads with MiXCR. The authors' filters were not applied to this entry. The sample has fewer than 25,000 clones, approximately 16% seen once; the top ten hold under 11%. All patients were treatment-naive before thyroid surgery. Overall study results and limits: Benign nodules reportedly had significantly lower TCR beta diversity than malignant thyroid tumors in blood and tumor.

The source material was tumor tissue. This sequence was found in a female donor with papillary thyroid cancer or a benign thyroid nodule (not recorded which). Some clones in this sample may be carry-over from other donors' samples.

The CDR3 loop is CANNFYTGELFF. CDR3 in DNA: TGTGCCAACAACTTTTACACCGGTGAGCTGTTTTTT. The chain has TRBV2 and TRBJ2-2; D not resolved. The CDR3 runs 12 residues. Germline loops: CDR1 SNHLY, CDR2 FYNNEI.